This T cell receptor (beta chain) is from a study of blood T cell repertoires in COVID-19. CDR3 length equals 15 residues. Germline V CDR1 and CDR2: SGHNT, YYREEE (reference sequence). The ends were cut back, 0 bases at V and 0 bases at J, with 9 bases in the middle. TCRdb's table, derived via immunoSEQ multiplex PCR, lists solely in-frame clones and lacks some. The table lists under 200,000 clones, 80% to 90% of them singletons. The receptor's source is a woman aged 55 to 70 with COVID-19, enrolled during active disease. This chain uses TRBV5-4 with TRBJ1-1; D unresolved. The material sequenced was peripheral blood. CDR3 bases: TGTGCCAGCAGCTTGGAGCGGGGAATGAACACTGAAGCTTTCTTT. Protein: CASSLERGMNTEAFF.